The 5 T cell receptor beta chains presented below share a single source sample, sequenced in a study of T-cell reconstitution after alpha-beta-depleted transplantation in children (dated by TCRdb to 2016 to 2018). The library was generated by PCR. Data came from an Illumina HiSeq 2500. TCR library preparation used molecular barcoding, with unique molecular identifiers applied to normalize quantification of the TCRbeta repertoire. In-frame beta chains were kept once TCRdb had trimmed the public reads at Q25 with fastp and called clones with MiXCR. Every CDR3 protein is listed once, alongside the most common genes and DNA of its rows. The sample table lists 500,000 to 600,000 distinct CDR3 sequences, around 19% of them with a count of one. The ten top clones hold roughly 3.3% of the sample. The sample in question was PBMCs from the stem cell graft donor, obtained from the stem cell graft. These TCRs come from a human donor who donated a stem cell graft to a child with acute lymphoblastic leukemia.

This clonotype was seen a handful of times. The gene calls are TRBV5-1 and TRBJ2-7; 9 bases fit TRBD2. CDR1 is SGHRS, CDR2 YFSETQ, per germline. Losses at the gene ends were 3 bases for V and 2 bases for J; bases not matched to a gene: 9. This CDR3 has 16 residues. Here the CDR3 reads CASSSEGTSFPYEQYF. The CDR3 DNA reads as TGCGCCAGCAGCTCGGAAGGGACTAGCTTCCCCTACGAGCAGTACTTC.

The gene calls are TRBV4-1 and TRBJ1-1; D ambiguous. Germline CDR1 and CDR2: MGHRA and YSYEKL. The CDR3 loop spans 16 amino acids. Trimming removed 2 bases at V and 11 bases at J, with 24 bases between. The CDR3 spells CASSQLGRAGRPRAFF. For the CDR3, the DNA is TGCGCCAGCAGCCAACTTGGCCGGGCTGGGAGGCCCCGGGCTTTCTTT.

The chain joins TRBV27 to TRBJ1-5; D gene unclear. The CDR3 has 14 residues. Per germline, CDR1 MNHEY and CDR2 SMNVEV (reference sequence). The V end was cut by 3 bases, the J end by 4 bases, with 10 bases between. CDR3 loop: CASSLERENQPQHF. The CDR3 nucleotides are TGTGCCAGCAGTTTGGAAAGGGAGAATCAGCCCCAGCATTTT.

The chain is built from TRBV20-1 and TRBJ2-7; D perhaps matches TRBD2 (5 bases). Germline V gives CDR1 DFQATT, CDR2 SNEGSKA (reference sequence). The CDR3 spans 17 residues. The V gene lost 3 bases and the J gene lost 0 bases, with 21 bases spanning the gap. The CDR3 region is CSASRRAEVKSSYEQYF. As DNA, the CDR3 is TGCAGTGCTAGTCGCCGAGCGGAGGTGAAGAGCTCCTACGAGCAGTACTTC.

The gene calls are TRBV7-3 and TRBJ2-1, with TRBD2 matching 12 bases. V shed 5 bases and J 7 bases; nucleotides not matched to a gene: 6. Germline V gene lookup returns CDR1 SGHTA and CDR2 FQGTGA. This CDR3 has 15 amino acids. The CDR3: CASSPTSGSVNEQFF. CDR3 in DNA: TGTGCCAGCAGCCCGACTAGCGGGAGTGTGAATGAGCAGTTCTTC. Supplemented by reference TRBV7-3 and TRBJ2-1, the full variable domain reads GAGVSQTPSNKVTEKGKYVELRCDPISGHTALYWYRQSLGQGPEFLIYFQGTGAADDSGLPNDRFFAVRPEGSVSTLKIQRTERGDSAVYLCASSPTSGSVNEQFFGPGTRLTVL.